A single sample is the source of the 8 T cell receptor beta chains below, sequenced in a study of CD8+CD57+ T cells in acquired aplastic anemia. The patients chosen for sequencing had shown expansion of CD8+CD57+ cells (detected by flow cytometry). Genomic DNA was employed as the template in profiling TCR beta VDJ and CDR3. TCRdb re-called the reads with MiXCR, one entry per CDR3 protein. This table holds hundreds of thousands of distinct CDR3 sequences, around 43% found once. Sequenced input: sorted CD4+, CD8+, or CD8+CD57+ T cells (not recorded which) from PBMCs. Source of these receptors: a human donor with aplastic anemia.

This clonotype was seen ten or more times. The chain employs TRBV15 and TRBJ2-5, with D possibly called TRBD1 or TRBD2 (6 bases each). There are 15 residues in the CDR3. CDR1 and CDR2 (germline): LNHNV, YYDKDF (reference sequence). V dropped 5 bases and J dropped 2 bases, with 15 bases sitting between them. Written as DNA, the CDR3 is TGTGCCACCAGCGCGGATACAGGGAGGCAAGAGACCCAGTACTTC. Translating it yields CATSADTGRQETQYF.

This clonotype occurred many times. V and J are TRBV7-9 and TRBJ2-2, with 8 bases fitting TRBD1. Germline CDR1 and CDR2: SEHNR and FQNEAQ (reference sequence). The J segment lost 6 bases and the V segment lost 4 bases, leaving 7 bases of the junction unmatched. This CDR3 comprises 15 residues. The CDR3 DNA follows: TGTGCCAGCAGCTCCGGGGACAGGAGGCCCGGGGAGCTGTTTTTT. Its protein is CASSSGDRRPGELFF. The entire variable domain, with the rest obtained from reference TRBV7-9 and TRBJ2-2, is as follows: DTGVSQNPRHKITKRGQNVTFRCDPISEHNRLYWYRQTLGQGPEFLTYFQNEAQLEKSRLLSDRFSAERPKGSFSTLEIQRTEQGDSAMYLCASSSGDRRPGELFFGEGSRLTVL.

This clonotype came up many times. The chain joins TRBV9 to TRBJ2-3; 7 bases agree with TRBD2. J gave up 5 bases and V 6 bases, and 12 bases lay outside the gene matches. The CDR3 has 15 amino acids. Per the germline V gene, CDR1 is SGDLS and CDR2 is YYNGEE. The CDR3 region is CASTLAGGSGDTQYF. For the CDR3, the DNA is TGTGCCAGCACTTTGGCCGGGGGGTCAGGAGATACGCAGTATTTT.

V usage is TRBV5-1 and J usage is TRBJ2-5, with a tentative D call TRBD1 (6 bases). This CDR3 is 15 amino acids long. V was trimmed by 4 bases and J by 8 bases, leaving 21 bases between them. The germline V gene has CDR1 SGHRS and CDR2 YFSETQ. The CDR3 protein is CASSESRQGISTQYF. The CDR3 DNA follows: TGCGCCAGCAGCGAGAGTAGGCAGGGGATCAGTACCCAGTACTTC.

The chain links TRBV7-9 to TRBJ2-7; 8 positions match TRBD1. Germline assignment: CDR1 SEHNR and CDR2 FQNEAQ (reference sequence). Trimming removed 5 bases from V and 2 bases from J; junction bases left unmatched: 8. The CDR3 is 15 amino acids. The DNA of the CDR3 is TGTGCCAGCAGCGCCCGGACAGGGACGGCCTACGAGCAGTACTTC. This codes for CASSARTGTAYEQYF.

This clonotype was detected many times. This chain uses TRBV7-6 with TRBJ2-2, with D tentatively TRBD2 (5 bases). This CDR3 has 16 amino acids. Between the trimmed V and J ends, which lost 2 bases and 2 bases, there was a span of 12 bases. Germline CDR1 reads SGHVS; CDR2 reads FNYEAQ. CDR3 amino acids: CASSLSNGENTGELFF. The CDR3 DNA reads TGTGCCAGCAGCTTATCCAACGGGGAAAACACCGGGGAGCTGTTTTTT.

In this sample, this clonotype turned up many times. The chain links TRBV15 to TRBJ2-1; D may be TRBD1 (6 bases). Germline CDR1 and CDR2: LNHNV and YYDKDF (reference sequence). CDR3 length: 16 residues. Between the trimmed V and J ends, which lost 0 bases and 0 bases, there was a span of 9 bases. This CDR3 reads CATSRETDSSYNEQFF. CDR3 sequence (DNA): TGTGCCACCAGCAGAGAGACGGACAGCTCCTACAATGAGCAGTTCTTC.

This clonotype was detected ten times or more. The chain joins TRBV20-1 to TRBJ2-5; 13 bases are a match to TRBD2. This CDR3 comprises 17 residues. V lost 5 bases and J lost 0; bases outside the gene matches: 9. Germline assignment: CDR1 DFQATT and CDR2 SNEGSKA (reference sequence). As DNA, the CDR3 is TGCAGTGCTGAGATGACTAGCGGGAGGCGGTACCAAGAGACCCAGTACTTC. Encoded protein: CSAEMTSGRRYQETQYF.